Below, 21 T cell receptor beta chains from the same sample are listed, as sequenced in a study of blood T cell repertoires in COVID-19. Assay: immunoSEQ multiplex PCR; the TCRdb copy retains only in-frame clones and omits some. The repertoire holds tens of thousands of clones, with roughly 80% as singletons. Source material: peripheral blood. These receptors were taken from a woman between 70 and 85 years old with active or convalescent COVID-19.

Worth noting for this clone: The junction departs from the called germline gene at one end, perhaps through a read error. The genes are TRBV12-3 or TRBV12-4 and TRBJ1-1; D gene ambiguous. The CDR3 has 12 residues. The CDR3 bases are TGTGTCAGCAGTTTCGGAGACACTGAAGCTTTCTTT. It specifies CVSSFGDTEAFF.

The chain combines TRBV6-1 with TRBJ1-2, with 10 positions matching TRBD1. The V and J ends lost 3 bases and 8 bases, in that order; junction bases with no gene match: 9. The CDR3 has 15 residues. The germline gives CDR1 MNHNS, CDR2 SASEGT. The CDR3 is CASSELTGGLSGYTF. CDR3 in DNA: TGTGCCAGCAGTGAGCTGACAGGGGGCTTGTCGGGCTACACCTTC.

V is TRBV2 and J is TRBJ1-2; TRBD1 is a possible D gene (6 bases). The CDR3 runs to 13 residues. CDR1 is SNHLY, CDR2 FYNNEI, per germline. V dropped 8 bases and J dropped 4 bases, with 14 bases sitting between them. The CDR3 protein is CASWGRGGYGYTF. The CDR3 bases are TGTGCCAGCTGGGGCAGGGGCGGCTATGGCTACACCTTC.

This chain connects TRBV7-6 to TRBJ1-2; D perhaps matches TRBD1 (5 bases). This CDR3 comprises 15 residues. V was clipped by 1 base and J by 8 bases, with 17 bases between them. Looked up from germline, CDR1 is SGHVS and CDR2 is FNYEAQ. This CDR3 is CASSLDGKRGKGYTF. The CDR3 coding sequence is TGTGCCAGCAGCTTAGATGGTAAAAGGGGAAAGGGCTACACCTTC.

The rearrangement uses TRBV19 and TRBJ2-1; 8 bases are shared with TRBD1. Germline V gives CDR1 LNHDA, CDR2 SQIVND (reference sequence). Losses at the gene ends were 6 bases for V and 7 bases for J; bases not matched to a gene: 11. The CDR3 loop spans 15 amino acids. CDR3 coding DNA: TGTGCCAGTAGGGTGACAGGGGCTTTCGAGAATGAGCAGTTCTTC. Encoded protein: CASRVTGAFENEQFF.

This clone has just a few counts. The J gene is TRBJ1-2, the V gene TRBV24-1, with D possibly matching TRBD1 (5 bases). Germline values: CDR1 KGHDR, CDR2 SFDVKD. There are 14 residues in the CDR3. V gave up 2 bases and J gave up 7 bases, with 13 bases separating them. CDR3: CATSDWSGKVGYTF. As DNA, the CDR3 is TGTGCCACCAGTGATTGGTCAGGGAAGGTTGGCTACACCTTC.

The rearrangement links TRBV24-1 to TRBJ1-1; 7 nucleotides agree with TRBD1. V lost 4 bases to trimming and J lost 11 bases; unmatched junction nucleotides: 6. This CDR3 has 12 amino acids. Germline V gene sequence: CDR1 KGHDR, CDR2 SFDVKD. As DNA, the CDR3 is TGTGCCACCAGTGACATGGACAGGAAGGCTTTCTTT. Translated, it gives CATSDMDRKAFF.

J is TRBJ2-7 and V is TRBV5-1; 7 bases are a match to TRBD1. The J segment lost 4 bases and the V segment lost 4 bases, leaving 5 bases of the junction unmatched. CDR1 and CDR2 from the germline V gene are SGHRS and YFSETQ. The CDR3 has 13 residues. CDR3 sequence (DNA): TGCGCCAGCAGCGGTACGACAGGGTACGAGCAGTACTTC. Amino acids: CASSGTTGYEQYF.

J is TRBJ1-2 and V is TRBV18; 7 nucleotides align to TRBD1. CDR1 and CDR2 (germline): KGHSH, LQKENI. The CDR3 loop spans 14 amino acids. Trimming removed 8 bases from V and 4 bases from J; junction bases left unmatched: 10. The CDR3 region has the DNA TGTGCCAGCGCAACCGACAGGGACAGCTATGGCTACACCTTC. The encoded protein is CASATDRDSYGYTF.

This clone occurred once. The chain employs TRBV7-8 and TRBJ2-7, with 7 bases that match TRBD2. The CDR3 loop spans 15 amino acids. Germline V CDR1 and CDR2: SGHVS, FQNEAQ. V was pared by 4 bases and J by 3 bases, with 9 bases of the junction left unmatched. CDR3 protein: CASSSRRGVIYEQYF. The DNA of the CDR3 is TGTGCCAGCAGCTCCCGCCGGGGGGTTATCTACGAGCAGTACTTC.

This chain connects TRBV29-1 to TRBJ1-2, with 10 positions matching TRBD1. Germline CDR1 reads SQVTM; CDR2 reads ANQGSEA. The V and J ends lost 6 bases and 4 bases, in that order; junction bases with no gene match: 11. The length of the CDR3 is 15 residues. The CDR3 spells CSVAGTGDTIYGYTF. In nucleotides, the CDR3 is TGCAGCGTGGCCGGGACAGGGGACACCATCTATGGCTACACCTTC.

The chain links TRBV3-1 (or the pseudogene TRBV3-2) to TRBJ2-3; TRBD2 agrees at 8 bases. The CDR3 contains 20 residues. V lost 3 bases and J lost 0; bases outside the gene matches: 17. The germline CDR1 and CDR2 sequences are LGHDT and YNNKEL (reference sequence). The CDR3 region is CASSHPRARGAPTSTDTQYF. The CDR3 DNA reads TGTGCCAGCAGCCACCCCCGCGCGCGGGGGGCCCCCACCAGCACAGATACGCAGTATTTT.

The chain joins TRBV6-6 to TRBJ2-7; TRBD1 matches 10 bases. Losses at the gene ends were 2 bases for V and 6 bases for J; bases not matched to a gene: 10. The CDR3 contains 16 residues. Germline CDR1 reads MNHNY; CDR2 reads SVGAGI (reference sequence). The CDR3 coding sequence is TGTGCCAGCAGTTACATGGTCCTGGGGACAGGGGTCGAGCAGTACTTC. Its translation: CASSYMVLGTGVEQYF.

The DNA for the CDR3 is TGTGCCAGCAGCCCTAGTCTAGCGGTGAACACCGGGGAGCTGTTTTTT. Translating gives CASSPSLAVNTGELFF. The chain links TRBV7-2 to TRBJ2-2; 7 nucleotides agree with TRBD2. CDR3 length: 16 amino acids. The V segment lost 5 bases and the J segment 1 base; nucleotides outside the gene matches: 7. Germline CDR1 is SGHTA and CDR2 is FQGNSA.

The chain links TRBV4-1 to TRBJ1-6, with a possible D match to TRBD1 (5 bases). Trimming stripped 1 base from V and 5 bases from J, with 9 bases between. Germline lookup yields CDR1 MGHRA and CDR2 YSYEKL. There are 15 residues in the CDR3. DNA for the CDR3: TGCGCCAGCAGCCAAGGAAGGGGAAATAATTCACCCCTCCACTTT. It yields the protein CASSQGRGNNSPLHF.

This sequence joins TRBV4-1 and TRBJ1-3; 9 bases fit TRBD1. Losses at the gene ends were 1 base for V and 0 bases for J; bases not matched to a gene: 4. CDR1 and CDR2 from the germline V gene are MGHRA and YSYEKL. This CDR3 is built from 17 residues. The CDR3 DNA sequence: TGCGCCAGCAGCCAAGGGACAGGGGCGAGCTCTGGAAACACCATATATTTT. The encoded protein is CASSQGTGASSGNTIYF.

This clone was observed a few times. This chain connects TRBV10-3 to TRBJ1-3; 7 bases are shared with TRBD1. The CDR3 has 13 residues. Losses at the gene ends were 4 bases for V and 6 bases for J; bases not matched to a gene: 3. CDR1 and CDR2 from the germline V gene are ENHRY and SYGVKD. The CDR3 loop reads CAISGGGENTIYF. CDR3 bases: TGTGCCATCAGTGGAGGGGGCGAAAACACCATATATTTT.

This chain connects TRBV3-1 (or the pseudogene TRBV3-2) to TRBJ2-1; D unresolved. The CDR3 is made up of 11 amino acids. The germline CDR1 and CDR2 sequences are LGHDT and YNNKEL (reference sequence). V was pared by 3 bases and J by 7 bases, with 4 bases between. The CDR3 DNA follows: TGTGCCAGCAGCCACGGGAATGAGCAGTTCTTC. It yields the protein CASSHGNEQFF.

This clone has a single count. The chain employs TRBV7-2 and TRBJ1-1, with 10 positions matching TRBD1. Germline loops: CDR1 SGHTA, CDR2 FQGNSA. This CDR3 contains 15 residues. J gave up 10 bases and V 3 bases, and 11 bases lay outside the gene matches. The CDR3, as DNA: TGTGCCAGCAGCTTCCGGGACAGGGGCCTTGGTGGAGCTTTCTTT. Translation gives CASSFRDRGLGGAFF. The full variable domain, rest sourced from reference TRBV7-2 and TRBJ1-1, is GAGVSQSPSNKVTEKGKDVELRCDPISGHTALYWYRQSLGQGLEFLIYFQGNSAPDKSGLPSDRFSAERTGGSVSTLTIQRTQQEDSAVYLCASSFRDRGLGGAFFGQGTRLTVV.

The genes are TRBV18 and TRBJ1-1; D gene unclear. The CDR3 covers 16 residues. In germline, CDR1 is KGHSH, CDR2 LQKENI. The ends were cut back, 6 bases at V and 4 bases at J, with 21 bases in the middle. The CDR3 nucleotides read TGTGCCAGCTCGTCCTTCGAGCGGTTAGGAGGCACTGAAGCTTTCTTT. Amino acids: CASSSFERLGGTEAFF.

The chain carries TRBV7-9 and TRBJ2-4; D possibly corresponds to TRBD1 (5 bases). CDR3 length: 14 residues. Germline assignment: CDR1 SEHNR and CDR2 FQNEAQ (reference sequence). V was pared by 5 bases and J by 5 bases, with 13 bases between. CDR3 in DNA: TGTGCCAGCAGCCTAAGGGGTTCTGAAAACATTCAGTACTTC. Residues: CASSLRGSENIQYF.